The T cell receptor beta chain under discussion was sequenced for a study of blood T cell repertoires in COVID-19. About the study: PBMCs, B-cell-depleted T cells, or T cells were the source of the cDNA or gDNA that made up the material.

Adults between roughly 18 and 90 years of age took part from more than 20 US areas. Generated by immunoSEQ multiplex PCR, the TCRdb table keeps only in-frame clones and is missing some. The repertoire holds about 480,000 clones, with over 75% as singletons. The CDR3 is 15 residues long. Germline CDR1 is SGDLS and CDR2 is YYNGEE. Trimming removed 2 bases at V and 9 bases at J, with 18 bases between. This clone was observed a single time. What was sequenced was PBMCs or T cells enriched from blood (not recorded which). The sequence was obtained from a woman aged 40 to 50 who had recovered from COVID-19. The rearrangement uses TRBV9 and TRBJ2-1; D not certain. CDR3 amino acids: CASSVLGAEVGEQFF. CDR3 in DNA: TGTGCCAGCAGCGTCCTTGGTGCAGAGGTTGGTGAGCAGTTCTTC. Variable domain in full (rest from reference TRBV9 and TRBJ2-1): DSGVTQTPKHLITATGQRVTLRCSPRSGDLSVYWYQQSLDQGLQFLIQYYNGEERAKGNILERFSAQQFPDLHSELNLSSLELGDSALYFCASSVLGAEVGEQFFGPGTRLTVL.